This T cell receptor beta chain originates from a study of blood T cell repertoires in COVID-19. Study in general: Sample material is recorded as cDNA or gDNA derived from T cells, B-cell-depleted T cells, or PBMCs.

CDR3 length equals 15 residues. CDR1 is SGHRS and CDR2 is YFSETQ in the germline V gene. V gave up 1 base and J gave up 5 bases, with 12 bases separating them. The protocol was immunoSEQ multiplex PCR, while the TCRdb copy is restricted to in-frame clones and leaves out a portion. In the table there are 200,000 to 250,000 clones, 88% of which are singletons. The chain combines TRBV5-1 with TRBJ1-4; possibly TRBD1 for D (5 bases). The sequence was obtained from a woman aged 45-60 years with acute COVID-19. The sample taken for sequencing was PBMCs or T cells enriched from blood (not recorded which). The CDR3 DNA reads as TGCGCCAGCAGCTTGCAAGGGGACTTGAATGAAAAACTGTTTTTT. This codes for CASSLQGDLNEKLFF.